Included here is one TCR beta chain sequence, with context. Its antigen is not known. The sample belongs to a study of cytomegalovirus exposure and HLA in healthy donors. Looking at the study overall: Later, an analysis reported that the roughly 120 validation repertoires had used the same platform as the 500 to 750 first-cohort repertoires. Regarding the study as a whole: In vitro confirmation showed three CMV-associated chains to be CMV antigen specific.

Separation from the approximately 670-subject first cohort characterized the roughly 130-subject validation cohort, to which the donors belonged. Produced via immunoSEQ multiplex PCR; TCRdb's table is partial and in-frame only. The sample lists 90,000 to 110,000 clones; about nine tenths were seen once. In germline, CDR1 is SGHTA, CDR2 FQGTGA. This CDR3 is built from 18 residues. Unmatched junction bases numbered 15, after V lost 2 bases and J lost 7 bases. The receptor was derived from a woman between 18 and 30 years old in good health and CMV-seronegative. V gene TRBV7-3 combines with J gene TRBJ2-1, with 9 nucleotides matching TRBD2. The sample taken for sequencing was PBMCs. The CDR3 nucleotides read TGTGCCAGCAGCTTATTGCGGGGGGGTCGGACTACCACAAATGAGCAGTTCTTC. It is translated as CASSLLRGGRTTTNEQFF.